These 18 T cell receptor beta chains came from one sample sequenced in a study of identical twins. One entry per CDR3 protein, called by TCRdb with MiXCR from the 5' RACE reads. In the table there are hundreds of thousands of distinct CDR3 sequences, roughly 9% of which are singletons. The same sample was also used in a study of yellow fever vaccine responses in identical twins.

The sequencing input was CD8+ T cells sorted from blood. These receptors originate from a woman between 18 and 29 years old in good health.

This clonotype was picked up a small number of times. The chain links TRBV4-1 to TRBJ2-2, with D perhaps matching TRBD1 (6 bases). V gave up 10 bases and J gave up 1 base, with 10 bases separating them. Germline assignment: CDR1 MGHRA and CDR2 YSYEKL. The CDR3 sequence is 13 residues long. In DNA form, the CDR3 reads TGCGCCACCAGGGACATGAACACCGGGGAGCTGTTTTTT. Amino acids: CATRDMNTGELFF.

This clonotype was seen ten or more times. The CDR3 coding sequence is TGCAGTGCTAGAGATTATGAAACAGCAGCTAACTATGGCTACACCTTC. It encodes CSARDYETAANYGYTF. The chain is built from TRBV20-1 and TRBJ1-2, with D unclear. This CDR3 has 16 residues. Between the trimmed V and J ends, which lost 0 bases and 0 bases, there was a span of 14 bases. Germline loops: CDR1 DFQATT, CDR2 SNEGSKA (reference sequence).

The chain is built from TRBV30 and TRBJ2-1, with TRBD2 as a possible D gene (5 bases). Trimming stripped 6 bases from V and 2 bases from J, with 14 bases between. CDR1 and CDR2 (germline): GTSNPN, SVGIG (reference sequence). This CDR3 has 14 residues. The CDR3, as DNA: TGTGCCTGCTTACCAAGCGGAGCCTACAATGAGCAGTTCTTC. This codes for CACLPSGAYNEQFF.

This clonotype appeared many times. The chain combines TRBV11-2 with TRBJ1-4; 10 positions match TRBD1. The CDR3 has 16 amino acids. J gave up 4 bases and V 4 bases, and 6 bases lay outside the gene matches. Germline CDR1 and CDR2: SGHAT and FQNNGV. The CDR3 reads CASSSRDRGYNEKLFF. The CDR3 bases are TGTGCCAGCAGCTCCCGGGACAGGGGATATAATGAAAAACTGTTTTTT.

This clonotype has at least ten counts. This chain links TRBV4-1 with TRBJ2-7; a weak D match, TRBD2 (7 bases). Per the germline V gene, CDR1 is MGHRA and CDR2 is YSYEKL. Trimming left V 4 bases short and J 5 bases short, with 15 bases between. This CDR3 spans 14 amino acids. In nucleotides, the CDR3 is TGCGCCAGCAGCCCATCCGGGGGGCTGAACGAGCAGTACTTC. Encoded protein: CASSPSGGLNEQYF.

This clonotype was recorded at least ten times. The chain carries TRBV5-1 and TRBJ2-7; 9 bases line up with TRBD1. Germline V gene data show CDR1 as SGHRS and CDR2 as YFSETQ. The CDR3 totals 14 residues. The J segment lost 5 bases and the V segment lost 1 base, leaving 4 bases of the junction unmatched. The CDR3 here is CASSLYDRGDEQYF. CDR3 bases: TGCGCCAGCAGCTTGTATGACAGGGGGGACGAGCAGTACTTC.

This clonotype came up many times. The chain has TRBV20-1 and TRBJ1-5; D gene uncertain. V was trimmed by 0 bases and J by 4 bases, leaving 10 bases between them. Germline V gene data show CDR1 as DFQATT and CDR2 as SNEGSKA (reference sequence). The CDR3 runs 14 residues. The CDR3 bases are TGCAGTGCTAGAGATCAGAAGGAGAATCAGCCCCAGCATTTT. It encodes CSARDQKENQPQHF.

This clonotype has ten or more counts. This sequence joins TRBV12-3 or TRBV12-4 and TRBJ2-3, with 12 bases matching TRBD1. This CDR3 has 14 amino acids. V shed 7 bases and J 4 bases; nucleotides not matched to a gene: 3. The chain's CDR3 is CASMGTGGPDTQYF. For the CDR3, the DNA is TGTGCCAGCATGGGGACAGGGGGCCCAGATACGCAGTATTTT.

Many counts were recorded for this clonotype. This sequence joins TRBV9 and TRBJ1-2; D is unclear. The germline V and J ends were trimmed by 0 bases and 4 bases, with 16 bases remaining between them. Germline V gene sequence: CDR1 SGDLS, CDR2 YYNGEE. This CDR3 has 16 amino acids. This CDR3 reads CASSVEPGSEIYGYTF. In DNA, the CDR3 is TGTGCCAGCAGCGTAGAGCCGGGTAGTGAAATCTATGGCTACACCTTC.

A few counts support this clonotype. This chain uses TRBV28 with TRBJ2-5; weak D call: TRBD2 (6 bases). Trimming cost V 3 bases and J 6 bases, with 35 bases left between them. This CDR3 is built from 21 residues. CDR1 MDHEN and CDR2 SYDVKM come from the germline V gene. This chain's CDR3 is CASSFFIRPSAGNRGWKTQYF. For the CDR3, the DNA is TGTGCCAGCAGTTTTTTTATTCGCCCGTCCGCGGGGAATCGGGGATGGAAGACCCAGTACTTC. Variable domain in full (rest from reference TRBV28 and TRBJ2-5): DVKVTQSSRYLVKRTGEKVFLECVQDMDHENMFWYRQDPGLGLRLIYFSYDVKMKEKGDIPEGYSVSREKKERFSLILESASTNQTSMYLCASSFFIRPSAGNRGWKTQYFGPGTRLLVL.

The chain has TRBV7-9 and TRBJ2-4, with TRBD2 matching 11 bases. Per the germline V gene, CDR1 is SEHNR and CDR2 is FQNEAQ (reference sequence). This CDR3 has 16 amino acids. J lost 4 bases, V lost 2 bases, and 4 bases had no gene match. CDR3: CASSLPRLAGKNIQYF. The CDR3 DNA reads as TGTGCCAGCAGCTTACCGAGACTAGCGGGGAAAAACATTCAGTACTTC.

V is TRBV2 and J is TRBJ2-3; 8 bases agree with TRBD2. CDR3 length equals 14 residues. Trimming took 7 bases from V and 2 from J; bases not matched to a gene: 5. CDR1 is SNHLY and CDR2 is FYNNEI in the germline V gene. This CDR3 is CASKGTRHTDTQYF. In DNA, the CDR3 is TGTGCCAGCAAAGGGACTAGACACACAGATACGCAGTATTTT.

This clonotype showed up just a few times. V is TRBV20-1 and J is TRBJ1-6; weak D call: TRBD1 (5 bases). The germline CDR1 and CDR2 sequences are DFQATT and SNEGSKA (reference sequence). Trimming left V 3 bases short and J 7 bases short, with 13 bases between. This CDR3 is built from 14 residues. CDR3 bases: TGCAGTGCTAGGGGGGAACAGCACAATTCACCCCTCCACTTT. Encoded protein: CSARGEQHNSPLHF.

The chain links TRBV11-1 to TRBJ2-7; D is unclear. This CDR3 spans 12 amino acids. Germline V gene lookup returns CDR1 SGHAT and CDR2 FQDESV (reference sequence). The V gene lost 3 bases and the J gene lost 5 bases, with 8 bases spanning the gap. CDR3 nucleotide sequence: TGTGCCAGCAGCTTCGACGGACACGAGCAGTACTTC. It specifies CASSFDGHEQYF. Full variable domain (remainder filled in from reference TRBV11-1 and TRBJ2-7): EAEVAQSPRYKITEKSQAVAFWCDPISGHATLYWYRQILGQGPELLVQFQDESVVDDSQLPKDRFSAERLKGVDSTLKIQPAELGDSAMYLCASSFDGHEQYFGPGTRLTVT.

In its sample, this clonotype was seen many times. The chain carries TRBV5-5 and TRBJ1-4; D is possibly TRBD1 (6 bases). V was clipped by 4 bases and J by 4 bases, with 11 bases between them. This CDR3 is 14 amino acids long. Germline CDR1 and CDR2: SGHKS and YYEKEE (reference sequence). The CDR3 region is CASSQGQFNEKLFF. DNA for the CDR3: TGTGCCAGCAGCCAAGGACAGTTTAATGAAAAACTGTTTTTT. The full variable domain, its missing parts supplied by reference TRBV5-5 and TRBJ1-4, is DAGVTQSPTHLIKTRGQQVTLRCSPISGHKSVSWYQQVLGQGPQFIFQYYEKEERGRGNFPDRFSARQFPNYSSELNVNALLLGDSALYLCASSQGQFNEKLFFGSGTQLSVL.

This chain uses TRBV6-2 or TRBV6-3 with TRBJ2-7; 10 bases are a match to TRBD2. This CDR3 contains 13 residues. Losses at the gene ends were 6 bases for V and 7 bases for J; bases not matched to a gene: 6. The V gene's germline CDR1 is MNHEY and CDR2 SVGEGT. The CDR3 nucleotides are TGTGCCAGCAGAAACCCGGGACTAGCGGAGCAGTACTTC. Amino acid sequence: CASRNPGLAEQYF.

This clonotype was observed a few times. This chain links TRBV7-6 with TRBJ2-1, with D hard to call. CDR1 and CDR2 (germline): SGHVS, FNYEAQ. The CDR3 runs to 17 residues. V was shortened by 5 bases and J by 0 bases, with 17 bases between the two germline ends. The CDR3 sequence is CASSPPSVEPSYNEQFF. The CDR3 DNA sequence: TGTGCCAGCAGCCCACCCTCAGTGGAGCCCTCCTACAATGAGCAGTTCTTC.

The V call is TRBV2, the J call TRBJ2-1; TRBD2 might be the D (6 bases). V lost 3 bases and J 10 bases, leaving 13 bases between the germline ends. From germline, CDR1 is SNHLY and CDR2 FYNNEI. The length of the CDR3 is 13 residues. In DNA, the CDR3 is TGTGCCAGCAGTGACCCGCCCCGGGAGGAGCAGTTCTTC. This codes for CASSDPPREEQFF.